This entry concerns a single TCR beta chain. The data were produced by immunoSEQ multiplex PCR, yet TCRdb's version contains in-frame clones alone and is incomplete. The repertoire holds around 340,000 clones, approximately 86% seen once, with about 10% in the top ten. This record comes from a study of Ad26.COV2.S vaccination and SARS-CoV-2 variants. The overall study: The trial was COV1001 and the donor's arm was Ad26.COV2.S. Ad26.COV2.S shots went into the muscle once or twice, 56 days apart.

Treatment described: some 20 received Ad26.COV2.S at low or high dose, single or two shots; several received placebo; per-sample allocation not given. On day 63 after the first injection, vaccine and placebo recipients gave samples. The sample here was peripheral blood, taken in a trial of Ad26.COV2.S vaccine versus placebo. This TCR came from a person aged 18 to 59 who received the Ad26.COV2.S COVID-19 vaccine or a placebo.

The CDR3: CASSFARGGTGNTEAFF. CDR3 sequence (DNA): TGTGCCAGCAGCTTTGCACGTGGCGGGACAGGGAACACTGAAGCTTTCTTT. The V and J genes are TRBV7-9 and TRBJ1-1, with 8 bases aligning to TRBD1. This CDR3 contains 17 residues. Germline CDR1 reads SEHNR; CDR2 reads FQNEAQ (reference sequence). J was trimmed by 1 base and V by 3 bases; bases with no gene match: 10.